One sample yielded the 18 T cell receptor beta chains listed below, sequenced in a study of human T cells and chemical hapten exposure. The time point: patch test 2, 6 weeks after DPC sensitization. Treatment: therapeutic diphenylcyclopropenone sensitization with weekly scalp DPC. MiXCR was run by TCRdb on the RACE reads, yielding one entry per CDR3 protein. The sample has about 110,000 distinct CDR3 sequences; 9.2% are singletons. The sample consisted of whole blood, taken in connection with sensitization to the hapten diphenylcyclopropenone (DPC). All receptors come from a woman in her thirties or forties with alopecia areata. Some clones in this sample may be carry-over from other donors' samples.

The J gene is TRBJ1-6, the V gene TRBV14; TRBD1 is a possible D gene (5 bases). Germline CDR1 SGHDN, CDR2 FVKESK. The V and J ends lost 0 bases and 9 bases respectively, with 15 bases between them. This CDR3 contains 16 residues. CDR3 sequence: CASSQDMGTFVSPLHF. CDR3 nucleotides: TGTGCCAGCAGCCAAGACATGGGGACCTTTGTTTCACCCCTCCACTTT.

The sample holds many counts of this clonotype. This chain connects TRBV4-1 to TRBJ2-1; 13 nucleotides line up with TRBD2. Unmatched junction bases numbered 4, after V lost 4 bases and J lost 7 bases. Germline V gene sequence: CDR1 MGHRA, CDR2 YSYEKL. The CDR3 is made up of 15 amino acids. In DNA, the CDR3 is TGCGCCAGCAGCCGAGGACTAGCGGGGGAGAATGAGCAGTTCTTC. This gives the protein CASSRGLAGENEQFF.

This clonotype was counted a few times. CDR3 region: CASSFDRQGQAFF. Here the CDR3 DNA reads TGTGCCAGCAGCTTTGATCGACAAGGTCAAGCTTTCTTT. The chain combines TRBV7-2 with TRBJ1-1; D not certain. The V gene lost 3 bases and the J gene lost 9 bases, with 14 bases spanning the gap. CDR1 and CDR2 (germline): SGHTA, FQGNSA. The CDR3 has 13 residues.

This clonotype was observed many times. The chain is built from TRBV6-2 or TRBV6-3 and TRBJ1-2; no definite D call. V lost 4 bases, J lost 0 bases, and 9 bases lay in between. The CDR3 length is 14 residues. The V gene's germline CDR1 is MNHEY and CDR2 SVGEGT. CDR3 bases: TGTGCCAGCAGTTCTTACGGAACTAACTATGGCTACACCTTC. Protein: CASSSYGTNYGYTF.

Many counts were recorded for this clonotype. The chain carries TRBV18 and TRBJ1-2; the D gene is possibly TRBD1 (6 bases). This CDR3 comprises 17 residues. V was trimmed by 6 bases and J by 1 base, leaving 21 bases between them. Per germline, CDR1 KGHSH and CDR2 LQKENI. For the CDR3, the DNA is TGTGCCAGCTCGCCAGGACAGAGAAATCCCCTTAACTATGGCTACACCTTC. Translated: CASSPGQRNPLNYGYTF.

This clonotype showed up many times. The chain carries TRBV6-5 and TRBJ2-1, with a tentative D call TRBD1 (6 bases). Germline V lookup: CDR1 MNHEY, CDR2 SVGAGI. V lost 8 bases, J lost 2 bases, and 10 bases lay in between. The CDR3 runs 13 residues. CDR3 protein: CASRPGAYNEQFF. CDR3 nucleotides: TGTGCCAGCCGGCCAGGGGCCTACAATGAGCAGTTCTTC.

The table lists this clonotype with many counts. The chain uses TRBV5-5 and TRBJ1-2; D remains ambiguous. CDR1 is SGHKS, CDR2 YYEKEE, per germline (reference sequence). V was shortened by 0 bases and J by 2 bases, with 11 bases between the two germline ends. This CDR3 comprises 15 residues. CDR3 in amino acids: CASSLGESKNYGYTF. The DNA of the CDR3 is TGTGCCAGCAGCTTGGGAGAGAGCAAGAACTATGGCTACACCTTC.

This chain joins TRBV6-5 and TRBJ1-1; D perhaps matches TRBD1 (5 bases). The CDR3 spans 15 residues. Trimming removed 1 base at V and 3 bases at J, with 12 bases between. Germline CDR1 reads MNHEY; CDR2 reads SVGAGI. The CDR3 spells CASSYWGVRYTEAFF. The CDR3 DNA sequence: TGTGCCAGCAGTTACTGGGGGGTTCGTTACACTGAAGCTTTCTTT.

This clonotype was recorded many times. The V and J genes are TRBV9 and TRBJ1-1; D is unclear. The germline CDR1 and CDR2 sequences are SGDLS and YYNGEE. V was clipped by 0 bases and J by 0 bases, with 15 bases between them. The CDR3 runs 17 residues. The CDR3 loop is CASSVDAVGLMNTEAFF. CDR3 coding DNA: TGTGCCAGCAGCGTAGACGCCGTTGGTCTCATGAACACTGAAGCTTTCTTT.

This clonotype was detected many times. The chain is built from TRBV7-9 and TRBJ2-5; D unclear. Germline loops: CDR1 SEHNR, CDR2 FQNEAQ (reference sequence). Trimming stripped 4 bases from V and 5 bases from J, with 8 bases between. This CDR3 comprises 12 residues. CDR3 loop: CASSSTPETQYF. The CDR3 bases are TGTGCCAGCAGCTCAACCCCCGAGACCCAGTACTTC.

The sample holds many counts of this clonotype. The CDR3 loop is CASFWTSGVGEQYF. CDR3 sequence (DNA): TGTGCCAGCTTCTGGACTAGCGGGGTAGGCGAGCAGTACTTC. The rearrangement links TRBV6-1 to TRBJ2-7, with TRBD2 matching over 12 bases. Germline CDR1 is MNHNS and CDR2 is SASEGT. CDR3 length: 14 residues. The junction had 8 bases not matched to a gene; V was cut back by 8 bases and J by 6 bases.

This clonotype was picked up many times. The J gene is TRBJ1-2, the V gene TRBV6-2 or TRBV6-3, with D unclear. The CDR3 spans 12 residues. V lost 4 bases and J lost 3, with 6 bases in between. Germline loops: CDR1 MNHEY, CDR2 SVGEGT. This CDR3 reads CASSFSDYGYTF. The CDR3 DNA reads as TGTGCCAGCAGTTTTTCGGACTATGGCTACACCTTC.

This clonotype was seen at least ten times. This sequence joins TRBV7-2 and TRBJ2-1, with D tentatively TRBD2 (5 bases). CDR1 and CDR2 (germline): SGHTA, FQGNSA. V was shortened by 1 base and J by 1 base, with 8 bases between the two germline ends. The CDR3 has 15 amino acids. In DNA form, the CDR3 reads TGTGCCAGCAGCTTAGTGGCGGGTTCCTACAATGAGCAGTTCTTC. Amino acid sequence: CASSLVAGSYNEQFF.

This clonotype was detected ten times or more. V gene TRBV7-9 combines with J gene TRBJ2-5; maybe TRBD2 (5 bases). The CDR3 runs to 20 residues. CDR1 is SEHNR and CDR2 is FQNEAQ in the germline V gene (reference sequence). V was clipped by 1 base and J by 0 bases, with 24 bases between them. The CDR3 loop is CASSLVLVRQPSPYQETQYF. CDR3 sequence (DNA): TGTGCCAGCAGCTTAGTACTAGTGAGACAACCGAGCCCGTACCAAGAGACCCAGTACTTC.

The sample holds many counts of this clonotype. CDR3 in amino acids: CATKRAGGPGEQYF. The CDR3 nucleotides are TGTGCCACCAAAAGAGCGGGGGGGCCCGGCGAGCAGTACTTC. V usage is TRBV12-3 or TRBV12-4 and J usage is TRBJ2-7, with TRBD2 matching over 10 bases. J lost 6 bases, V lost 10 bases, and 12 bases had no gene match. The CDR3 extends over 14 amino acids.

This clonotype was observed at least ten times. The V and J genes are TRBV7-9 and TRBJ2-7; 8 bases agree with TRBD2. V was pared by 8 bases and J by 0 bases, with 9 bases of the junction left unmatched. Germline V CDR1 and CDR2: SEHNR, FQNEAQ (reference sequence). CDR3 length: 15 amino acids. The CDR3 DNA reads as TGTGCCAGCGTGCAGCGGGGGACCCCCTCCTACGAGCAGTACTTC. Its translation: CASVQRGTPSYEQYF.

There are many counts of this clonotype. The rearrangement uses TRBV29-1 and TRBJ1-3; D not resolved. Trimming shortened V by 6 bases and J by 0 bases, and 6 bases separated the two germline ends. The germline V gene has CDR1 SQVTM and CDR2 ANQGSEA. This CDR3 spans 12 amino acids. In DNA, the CDR3 is TGCAGCGTCGCGAGCTCTGGAAACACCATATATTTT. Protein sequence: CSVASSGNTIYF.

This clonotype was counted at least ten times. V and J are TRBV25-1 and TRBJ1-1; 11 nucleotides agree with TRBD1. The germline CDR1 and CDR2 sequences are MGHDK and SYGVNS. With 0 bases clipped from V and 6 bases from J, the junction kept 3 bases outside the gene matches. There are 15 residues in the CDR3. The CDR3 protein is CASSEYRTGGPEAFF. The CDR3, as DNA: TGTGCCAGCAGTGAATATAGGACAGGGGGCCCTGAAGCTTTCTTT.